The source of this T cell receptor beta chain is a study of early T cells in non-severe SARS-CoV-2 infection (dated by TCRdb to the early 2020s). For context, the study as a whole: Because TCR sequencing relied on bulk RNA taken from unsorted whole blood, pairing of alpha and beta chains was not possible. General study outcomes and caveats: VDJdb matching was skewed toward anti-spike CD8 responses and likely underestimated virus-specific expansions by missing private and CD4 specificities.

This clonotype has only a few counts. What antigen it recognizes has not been identified. No base quality information exists; no much larger clone differs at one position. The germline V and J ends show losses of 2 bases and 6 bases respectively, and no gene match explains 7 bases of the junction. Counted from cysteine to phenylalanine, this CDR3 has 14 amino acids. Of the read, only the CDR3 DNA is kept; its 42 bases are in frame from base 1. The CDR1 and CDR2 encoded by the germline V gene (reference sequence) are LGHDT and YNNKEL. Set within a cohort of healthcare workers in London, UK, this nested case-control study involved weekly PCR testing of nasopharyngeal swabs along with blood sampling. Healthcare workers were recruited between 23 and 31 March 2020, during the week of the UK lockdown, and were followed weekly for up to about 16 weeks. Libraries were made using 5' RACE. Sequenced using a NextSeq 500. To correct for sequencing error and PCR bias, the TCR library protocol tagged individual cDNA molecules with unique molecular identifiers. Both TCR alpha and beta chains were sequenced, and tight co-correlation was observed between alpha and beta sequence abundances in each sample. Regarding the original processing steps: Decombinator V4 was used to annotate TCR sequences for V gene, J gene and CDR3. Expanded TCRs were defined as changing significantly between any two time points under a Poisson model with p below 0.0001. TCR abundances were normalised to the total number of TCRs sequenced in each sample and reported as counts per million. TRAV1-2 paired with TRAJ12, TRAJ20 or TRAJ33 defined MAIT TCRs, while TRAV10 paired with TRAJ18 defined iNKT TCRs. VDJdb, accessed on 1 November 2021, was searched for TCRs annotated for CMV, EBV and SARS-CoV-2, and TCRs annotated for more than one antigen were excluded. TCRdb reprocessing: public reads trimmed at Q25 with fastp, clones called with MiXCR, in-frame beta chains kept. Under each unique CDR3 protein, matching rows form one entry showing the most common genes and DNA. The V and J calls were determined by TCRdb, not by the authors. The sample table records some 97,000 distinct CDR3 sequences; 9.5% to 11% of these occur just once. The ten largest clones add up to around 4.3% of the sample.

The sequence derives from an adult who was a healthcare worker with PCR-confirmed SARS-CoV-2 infection or an uninfected control (not recorded which). The sequence joins TRBV3-1 to TRBJ2-7; TRBD2 lines up with 7 middle nucleotides. Sequencing was performed on whole blood, taken at baseline. The CDR3 protein is CASSQTRETGEQYF. At the DNA level, the sequence is TGTGCCAGCAGCCAAACGCGGGAGACTGGCGAGCAGTACTTC.